Listed below are T cell receptor beta chains from one sample, sequenced in a study of cytomegalovirus exposure and HLA in healthy donors. The method was immunoSEQ multiplex PCR; TCRdb's version includes in-frame clones alone and lacks a portion of them. The sample contains more than 80,000 clones, roughly four fifths of which appear only once. Input material: PBMCs. The receptor set was obtained from a man in his forties or fifties in good health and CMV-seronegative. The CDR3 runs from the conserved cysteine through the conserved F or W. D genes are given only for firm matches. The size of a clone is reported for some rows only, either as once, few or many, or as a class for expanded clones.

D: -; V: TRBV6-1; size: -; J: TRBJ2-4; CDR3: CASSDTNIQYF; DNA: TGTGCCAGCAGTGACACTAACATTCAGTACTTC
D: -; V: TRBV5-1; size: few; J: TRBJ2-2; CDR3: CASSLLRQNTGELFF; DNA: TGCGCCAGCAGCTTACTCAGACAGAACACCGGGGAGCTGTTTTTT
D: TRBD1; V: TRBV6-1; size: -; J: TRBJ2-3; CDR3: CASSGPTGGRRTDTQYF; DNA: TGTGCCAGCAGTGGGCCGACAGGGGGGCGAAGGACAGATACGCAGTATTTT
D: -; V: TRBV10-3; size: -; J: TRBJ1-5; CDR3: CANGGGGGQPQHF; DNA: TGTGCCAATGGGGGAGGGGGAGGTCAGCCCCAGCATTTT
D: TRBD2; V: TRBV9; size: once; J: TRBJ2-3; CDR3: CASSVDPGGTDTQYF; DNA: TGTGCCAGCAGCGTAGACCCGGGGGGTACAGATACGCAGTATTTT
D: TRBD1; V: TRBV4-1; size: -; J: TRBJ1-1; CDR3: CASSQGFRRDRENTEAFF; DNA: TGCGCCAGCAGCCAAGGGTTCCGCCGTGACAGGGAGAACACTGAAGCTTTCTTT
D: TRBD2; V: TRBV18; size: -; J: TRBJ2-3; CDR3: CASSPGGTTDTQYF; DNA: TGTGCCAGCTCCCCGGGGGGGACCACAGATACGCAGTATTTT
D: TRBD1; V: TRBV29-1; size: -; J: TRBJ1-2; CDR3: CSGGQSDLGYTF; DNA: TGCAGCGGGGGACAGAGCGACCTAGGCTACACCTTC
D: -; V: TRBV11-2; size: -; J: TRBJ2-2; CDR3: CASSSVDWAGELFF; DNA: TGTGCCAGCAGCTCGGTGGACTGGGCCGGGGAGCTGTTTTTT
D: -; V: TRBV28; size: -; J: TRBJ1-2; CDR3: CASSFRGRGYTF; DNA: TGTGCCAGCAGTTTCCGGGGAAGGGGCTACACCTTC
D: -; V: TRBV5-1; size: -; J: TRBJ1-1; CDR3: CASSPRTNSNTEAFF; DNA: TGCGCCAGCAGCCCTCGGACAAATTCGAACACTGAAGCTTTCTTT
D: TRBD2; V: TRBV6-6; size: -; J: TRBJ2-5; CDR3: CASSYPGGVQETQYF; DNA: TGTGCCAGCAGTTACCCCGGGGGGGTACAAGAGACCCAGTACTTC
D: TRBD2; V: TRBV6-5; size: once; J: TRBJ2-3; CDR3: CASRLAGLDTDTQYF; DNA: TGTGCCAGTCGACTAGCGGGGCTTGACACAGATACGCAGTATTTT
D: -; V: TRBV5-8; size: -; J: TRBJ1-1; CDR3: CASSPTEYTEAFF; DNA: TGTGCCAGCAGCCCAACAGAGTACACTGAAGCTTTCTTT
D: -; V: TRBV18; size: -; J: TRBJ2-5; CDR3: CASSPNRGETQYF; DNA: TGTGCCAGCTCACCTAACCGGGGAGAGACCCAGTACTTC
D: -; V: TRBV28; size: -; J: TRBJ1-2; CDR3: CASSYATSGGVNYGYTF; DNA: TGTGCCAGCAGTTATGCTACGTCCGGGGGTGTTAACTATGGCTACACCTTC
D: TRBD2; V: TRBV18; size: -; J: TRBJ2-7; CDR3: CASSPQVRGGADEQYF; DNA: TGTGCCAGCTCACCACAGGTTCGCGGGGGGGCCGACGAGCAGTACTTC
D: TRBD2; V: TRBV7-2; size: few; J: TRBJ2-2; CDR3: CASSYAGGPGELFF; DNA: TGTGCCAGCAGCTATGCGGGGGGGCCCGGGGAGCTGTTTTTT
D: -; V: TRBV6-1; size: -; J: TRBJ1-1; CDR3: CASSEDWGRGTEAFF; DNA: TGTGCCAGCAGTGAAGATTGGGGGCGAGGCACTGAAGCTTTCTTT
D: -; V: TRBV29-1; size: -; J: TRBJ1-6; CDR3: CSIRGTRESPLHF; DNA: TGCAGCATACGGGGAACTCGGGAATCACCCCTCCACTTT
D: -; V: TRBV5-1; size: -; J: TRBJ1-3; CDR3: CASSLGRDTGNTIYF; DNA: TGCGCCAGCAGCTTAGGCAGGGATACTGGAAACACCATATATTTT
D: -; V: TRBV4-1; size: once; J: TRBJ1-2; CDR3: CASSQDREGTTGYTF; DNA: TGCGCCAGCAGCCAAGATCGGGAAGGGACAACTGGCTACACCTTC
D: TRBD2; V: TRBV6-1; size: -; J: TRBJ2-1; CDR3: CASSVTGLAGANEQFF; DNA: TGTGCCAGCAGTGTAACGGGACTAGCGGGAGCCAATGAGCAGTTCTTC
D: -; V: TRBV18; size: -; J: TRBJ1-5; CDR3: CASSDSTGHMMPQHF; DNA: TGTGCCAGCTCTGACTCGACAGGCCATATGATGCCCCAGCATTTT
D: -; V: TRBV30; size: few; J: TRBJ1-6; CDR3: CAWSSQPGSPLHF; DNA: TGTGCCTGGAGTAGCCAACCGGGATCACCCCTCCACTTT
D: TRBD1; V: TRBV7-8; size: few; J: TRBJ1-4; CDR3: CASSGRDSGEKLFF; DNA: TGTGCCAGCAGCGGCCGGGACAGCGGTGAAAAACTGTTTTTT
D: TRBD2; V: TRBV10-3; size: once; J: TRBJ2-1; CDR3: CAISEPSGGVRKVNEQFF; DNA: TGTGCCATCAGTGAGCCCAGCGGGGGGGTCCGGAAGGTAAATGAGCAGTTCTTC
D: -; V: TRBV5-5; size: -; J: TRBJ1-1; CDR3: CASSSSQSMNTEAFF; DNA: TGTGCCAGCAGCTCTAGCCAGTCGATGAACACTGAAGCTTTCTTT
D: TRBD1; V: TRBV19; size: -; J: TRBJ1-5; CDR3: CASSIDRGHQPQHF; DNA: TGTGCCAGTAGTATCGACAGGGGTCACCAGCCCCAGCATTTT
D: TRBD2; V: TRBV5-6; size: -; J: TRBJ2-5; CDR3: CASSSLRGGKETQYF; DNA: TGTGCCAGCAGCTCTTTGCGGGGGGGCAAAGAGACCCAGTACTTC
D: -; V: TRBV6-5; size: once; J: TRBJ2-5; CDR3: CASQWGLRETQYF; DNA: TGTGCCAGCCAGTGGGGGCTTCGGGAGACCCAGTACTTC
D: TRBD1; V: TRBV5-6; size: once; J: TRBJ1-6; CDR3: CASSRQGVPSPLHF; DNA: TGTGCCAGCAGCAGACAGGGGGTTCCCTCACCCCTCCACTTT
D: -; V: TRBV6-5; size: few; J: TRBJ1-1; CDR3: CASSDSRGAFF; DNA: TGTGCCAGCAGTGACTCTCGGGGAGCTTTCTTT
D: TRBD1; V: TRBV7-6; size: -; J: TRBJ2-6; CDR3: CASSSWTGPSVLTF; DNA: TGTGCCAGCAGCTCCTGGACAGGTCCTAGCGTCCTGACTTTC
D: TRBD1; V: TRBV7-8; size: -; J: TRBJ2-2; CDR3: CASSLVRGLTGSGELFF; DNA: TGTGCCAGCAGCTTAGTGAGGGGGCTAACTGGTAGCGGGGAGCTGTTTTTT
D: -; V: TRBV6-5; size: -; J: TRBJ2-4; CDR3: CASRGHLAKNIQYF; DNA: TGTGCCAGCAGAGGACACCTAGCCAAAAACATTCAGTACTTC
D: -; V: TRBV7-6; size: -; J: TRBJ1-2; CDR3: CASSPKQGSYGYTF; DNA: TGTGCCAGCAGCCCCAAACAGGGCTCCTATGGCTACACCTTC
D: TRBD2; V: TRBV19; size: few; J: TRBJ2-7; CDR3: CASRTRRGAYEQYF; DNA: TGTGCCAGTAGAACGAGGCGGGGGGCCTACGAGCAGTACTTC
D: TRBD2; V: TRBV4-2; size: -; J: TRBJ2-3; CDR3: CASSLKNPSGASTDTQYF; DNA: TGTGCCAGCAGCCTCAAAAATCCTAGCGGGGCTAGCACAGATACGCAGTATTTT
D: -; V: TRBV20-1; size: -; J: TRBJ2-5; CDR3: CSARTVETQYF; DNA: TGCAGTGCTAGGACTGTAGAGACCCAGTACTTC
D: -; V: TRBV4-1; size: -; J: TRBJ1-1; CDR3: CASSPYTTDNTEAFF; DNA: TGCGCCAGCAGCCCGTATACGACAGATAACACTGAAGCTTTCTTT
D: TRBD1; V: TRBV15; size: -; J: TRBJ1-2; CDR3: CATSTQGAGDGYTF; DNA: TGTGCCACCAGCACCCAGGGGGCCGGCGATGGCTACACCTTC
D: -; V: TRBV14; size: -; J: TRBJ2-2; CDR3: CASSPLVTGELFF; DNA: TGTGCCAGCAGCCCTCTAGTCACCGGGGAGCTGTTTTTT
D: -; V: TRBV19; size: -; J: TRBJ1-5; CDR3: CASSIGQGLRRNQPQHF; DNA: TGTGCCAGTAGTATAGGTCAGGGGCTTCGGCGCAATCAGCCCCAGCATTTT
D: -; V: TRBV12-1; size: once; J: TRBJ1-5; CDR3: CASSFDRGVGQPQHF; DNA: TGTGCCAGCAGCTTTGACAGGGGGGTCGGTCAGCCCCAGCATTTT
D: -; V: TRBV12-5; size: -; J: TRBJ1-1; CDR3: CASGFRSTSRAFF; DNA: TGTGCTAGTGGTTTTAGGTCGACTTCGAGGGCTTTCTTT
D: -; V: TRBV5-4; size: medium-sized; J: TRBJ1-2; CDR3: CASSSGTSSYTF; DNA: TGTGCCAGCAGCTCAGGGACATCCAGCTACACCTTC
D: TRBD2; V: TRBV9; size: -; J: TRBJ2-2; CDR3: CASSASSGGYTGELFF; DNA: TGTGCCAGCAGCGCCTCTAGCGGGGGTTACACCGGGGAGCTGTTTTTT
D: -; V: TRBV19; size: -; J: TRBJ2-7; CDR3: CASKLGPFGYEQYF; DNA: TGTGCCAGTAAATTGGGCCCCTTCGGCTACGAGCAGTACTTC
D: -; V: TRBV5-4; size: -; J: TRBJ2-3; CDR3: CASSQRGAYTDTQYF; DNA: TGTGCCAGCAGCCAACGTGGAGCCTACACAGATACGCAGTATTTT
D: -; V: TRBV7-8; size: -; J: TRBJ1-6; CDR3: CASNPTSGPLHF; DNA: TGTGCCAGCAACCCAACGAGTGGACCCCTCCACTTT
D: -; V: TRBV5-1; size: -; J: TRBJ2-2; CDR3: CASSLRTANTGELFF; DNA: TGCGCCAGCAGCCTAAGGACAGCGAACACCGGGGAGCTGTTTTTT
D: -; V: TRBV11-1; size: -; J: TRBJ2-1; CDR3: CASSFGAGFGEQFF; DNA: TGTGCCAGCAGCTTTGGTGCGGGATTCGGTGAGCAGTTCTTC
D: -; V: TRBV21-1; size: -; J: TRBJ1-3; CDR3: CASSKAKGKPREGNTIYF; DNA: TGTGCCAGCAGCAAAGCGAAAGGCAAACCGAGGGAAGGAAACACCATATATTTT